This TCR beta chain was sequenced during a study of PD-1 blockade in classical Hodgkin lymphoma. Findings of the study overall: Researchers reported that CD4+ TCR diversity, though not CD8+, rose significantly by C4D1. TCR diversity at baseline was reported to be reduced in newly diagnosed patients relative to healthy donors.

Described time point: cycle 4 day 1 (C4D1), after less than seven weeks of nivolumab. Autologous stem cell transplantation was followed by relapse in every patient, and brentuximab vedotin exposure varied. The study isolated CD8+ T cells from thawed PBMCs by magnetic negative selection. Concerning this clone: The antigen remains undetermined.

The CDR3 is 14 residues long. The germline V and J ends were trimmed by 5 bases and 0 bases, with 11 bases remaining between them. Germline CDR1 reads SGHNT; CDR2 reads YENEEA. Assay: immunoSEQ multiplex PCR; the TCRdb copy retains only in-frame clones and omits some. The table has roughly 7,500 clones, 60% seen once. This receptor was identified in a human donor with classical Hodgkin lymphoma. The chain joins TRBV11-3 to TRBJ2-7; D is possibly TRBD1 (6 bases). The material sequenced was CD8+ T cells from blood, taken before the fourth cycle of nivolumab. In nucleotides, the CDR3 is TGTGCCAGCAGCCTCACAGGGAGCTCCTACGAGCAGTACTTC. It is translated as CASSLTGSSYEQYF.